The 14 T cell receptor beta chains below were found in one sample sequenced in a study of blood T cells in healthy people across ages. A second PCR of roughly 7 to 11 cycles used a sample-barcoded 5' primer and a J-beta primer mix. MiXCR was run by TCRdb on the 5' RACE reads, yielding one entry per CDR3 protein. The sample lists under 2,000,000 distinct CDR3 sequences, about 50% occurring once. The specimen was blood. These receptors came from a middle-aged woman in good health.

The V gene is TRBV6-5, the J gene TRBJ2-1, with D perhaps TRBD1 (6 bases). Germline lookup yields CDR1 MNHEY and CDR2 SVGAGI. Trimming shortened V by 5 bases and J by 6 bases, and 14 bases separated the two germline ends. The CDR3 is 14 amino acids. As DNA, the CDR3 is TGTGCCAGCAGTGACAGGATGGCTAGCAATGAGCAGTTCTTC. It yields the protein CASSDRMASNEQFF.

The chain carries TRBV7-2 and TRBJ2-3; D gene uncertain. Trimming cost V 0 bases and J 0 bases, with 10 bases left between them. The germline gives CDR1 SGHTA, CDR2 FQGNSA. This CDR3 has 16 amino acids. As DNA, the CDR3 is TGTGCCAGCAGCTTAGCGCAACTAACCAGCACAGATACGCAGTATTTT. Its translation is CASSLAQLTSTDTQYF. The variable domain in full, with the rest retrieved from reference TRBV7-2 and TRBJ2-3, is GAGVSQSPSNKVTEKGKDVELRCDPISGHTALYWYRQSLGQGLEFLIYFQGNSAPDKSGLPSDRFSAERTGGSVSTLTIQRTQQEDSAVYLCASSLAQLTSTDTQYFGPGTRLTVL.

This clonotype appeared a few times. CDR3 nucleotide sequence: TGTGCCACCAAACATGGCGCCAAAAACATTCAGTACTTC. Its protein is CATKHGAKNIQYF. The V call is TRBV6-2 or TRBV6-3, the J call TRBJ2-4; D gene ambiguous. The germline V gene encodes CDR1 MNHEY and CDR2 SVGEGT. The CDR3 totals 13 residues. Trimming removed 10 bases at V and 1 base at J, with 11 bases between.

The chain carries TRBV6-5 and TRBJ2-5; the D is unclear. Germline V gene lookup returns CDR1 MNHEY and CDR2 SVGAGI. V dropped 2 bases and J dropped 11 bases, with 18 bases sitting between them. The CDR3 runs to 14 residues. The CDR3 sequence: CASSYLGPPDEQYF. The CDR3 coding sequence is TGTGCCAGCAGTTACCTCGGACCTCCGGATGAGCAGTACTTC.

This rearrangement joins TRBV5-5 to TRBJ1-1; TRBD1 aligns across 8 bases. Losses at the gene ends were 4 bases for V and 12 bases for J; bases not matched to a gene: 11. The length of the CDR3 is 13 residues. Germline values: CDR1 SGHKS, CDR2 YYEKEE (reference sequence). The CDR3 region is CASSPGQGSLTFF. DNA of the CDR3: TGTGCCAGCAGCCCCGGACAGGGCTCTCTGACTTTCTTT.

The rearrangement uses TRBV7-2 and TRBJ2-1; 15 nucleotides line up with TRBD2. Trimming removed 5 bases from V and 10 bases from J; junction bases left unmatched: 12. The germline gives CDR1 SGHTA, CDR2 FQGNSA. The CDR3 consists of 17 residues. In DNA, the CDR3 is TGTGCCAGCAGCCCCGGACGGACTAGCGGGGGGGCTTGGGAGCAGTTCTTC. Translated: CASSPGRTSGGAWEQFF.

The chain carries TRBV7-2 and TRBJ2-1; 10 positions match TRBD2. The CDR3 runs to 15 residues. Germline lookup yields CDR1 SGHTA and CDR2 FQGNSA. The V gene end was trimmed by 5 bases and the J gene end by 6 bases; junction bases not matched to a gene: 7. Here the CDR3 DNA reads TGTGCCAGCAGCCCTCTAGCGGGGGTCGGCAATGAGCAGTTCTTC. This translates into CASSPLAGVGNEQFF.

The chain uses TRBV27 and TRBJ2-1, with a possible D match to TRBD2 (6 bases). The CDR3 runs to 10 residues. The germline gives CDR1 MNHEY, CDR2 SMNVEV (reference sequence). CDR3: CATGRGNRFF. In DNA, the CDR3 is TGTGCTACGGGACGGGGGAACCGGTTCTTC.

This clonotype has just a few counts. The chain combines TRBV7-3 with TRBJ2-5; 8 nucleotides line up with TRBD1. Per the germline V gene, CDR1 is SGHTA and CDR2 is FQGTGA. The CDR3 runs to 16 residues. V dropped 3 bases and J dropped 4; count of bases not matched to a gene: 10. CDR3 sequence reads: CASSLAGGGVGETQYF. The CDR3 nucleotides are TGTGCCAGCAGCTTGGCAGGGGGCGGTGTTGGAGAGACCCAGTACTTC. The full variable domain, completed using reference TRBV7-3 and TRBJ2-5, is GAGVSQTPSNKVTEKGKYVELRCDPISGHTALYWYRQSLGQGPEFLIYFQGTGAADDSGLPNDRFFAVRPEGSVSTLKIQRTERGDSAVYLCASSLAGGGVGETQYFGPGTRLLVL.

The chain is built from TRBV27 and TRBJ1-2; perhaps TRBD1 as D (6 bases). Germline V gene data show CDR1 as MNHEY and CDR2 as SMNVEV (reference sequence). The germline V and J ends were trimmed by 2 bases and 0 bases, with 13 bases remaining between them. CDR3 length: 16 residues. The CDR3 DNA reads TGTGCCAGCAGTTTAGGAGCGGCAGGGGCTAACTATGGCTACACCTTC. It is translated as CASSLGAAGANYGYTF.

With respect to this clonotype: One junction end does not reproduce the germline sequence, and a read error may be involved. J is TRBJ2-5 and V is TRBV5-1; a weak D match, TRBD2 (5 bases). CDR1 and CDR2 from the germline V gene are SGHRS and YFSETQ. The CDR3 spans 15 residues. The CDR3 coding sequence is TGCGCCAGCAGCTTGGGACACGGGGTCGCGGAGACTCAGTACTTC. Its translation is CASSLGHGVAETQYF.

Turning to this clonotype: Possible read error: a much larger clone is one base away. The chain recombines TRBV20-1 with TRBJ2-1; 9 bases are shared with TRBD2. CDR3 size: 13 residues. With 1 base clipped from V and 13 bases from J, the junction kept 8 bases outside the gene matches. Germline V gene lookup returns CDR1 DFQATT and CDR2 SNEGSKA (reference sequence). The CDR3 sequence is CSARGISGGEQFF. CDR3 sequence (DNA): TGCAGTGCTAGAGGGATTAGCGGGGGAGAACAGTTCTTC.

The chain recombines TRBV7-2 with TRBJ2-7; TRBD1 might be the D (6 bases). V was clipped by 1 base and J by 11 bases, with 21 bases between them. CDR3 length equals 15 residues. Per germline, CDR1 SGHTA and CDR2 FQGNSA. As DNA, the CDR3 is TGTGCCAGCAGCTTAGTGATTGACAGGCCGGAACTGGAGTACTTC. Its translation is CASSLVIDRPELEYF.

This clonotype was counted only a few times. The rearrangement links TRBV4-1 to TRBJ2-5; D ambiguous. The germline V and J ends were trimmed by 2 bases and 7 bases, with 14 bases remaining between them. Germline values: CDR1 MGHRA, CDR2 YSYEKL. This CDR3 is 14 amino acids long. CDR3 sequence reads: CASSQSSPGWTQYF. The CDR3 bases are TGCGCCAGCAGCCAAAGCAGTCCTGGCTGGACCCAGTACTTC.